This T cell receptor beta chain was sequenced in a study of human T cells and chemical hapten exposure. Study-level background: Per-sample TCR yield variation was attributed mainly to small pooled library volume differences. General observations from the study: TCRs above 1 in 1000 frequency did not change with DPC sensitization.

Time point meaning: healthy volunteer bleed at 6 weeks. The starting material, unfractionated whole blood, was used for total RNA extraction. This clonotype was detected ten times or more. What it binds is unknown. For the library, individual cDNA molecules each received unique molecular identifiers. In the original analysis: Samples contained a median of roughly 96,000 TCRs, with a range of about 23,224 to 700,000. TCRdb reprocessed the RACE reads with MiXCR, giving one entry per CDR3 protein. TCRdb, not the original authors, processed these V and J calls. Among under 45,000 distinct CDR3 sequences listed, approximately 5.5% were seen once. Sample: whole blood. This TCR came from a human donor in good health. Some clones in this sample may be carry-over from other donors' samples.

The CDR3 DNA reads as TGTGCCATCAGTGCGCAGGTCGGGTACACTGAAGCTTTCTTT. It codes for CAISAQVGYTEAFF. The rearrangement joins TRBV10-3 to TRBJ1-1; D is uncertain. V dropped 4 bases and J dropped 3 bases, with 12 bases sitting between them. This CDR3 contains 14 residues. Germline lookup yields CDR1 ENHRY and CDR2 SYGVKD.